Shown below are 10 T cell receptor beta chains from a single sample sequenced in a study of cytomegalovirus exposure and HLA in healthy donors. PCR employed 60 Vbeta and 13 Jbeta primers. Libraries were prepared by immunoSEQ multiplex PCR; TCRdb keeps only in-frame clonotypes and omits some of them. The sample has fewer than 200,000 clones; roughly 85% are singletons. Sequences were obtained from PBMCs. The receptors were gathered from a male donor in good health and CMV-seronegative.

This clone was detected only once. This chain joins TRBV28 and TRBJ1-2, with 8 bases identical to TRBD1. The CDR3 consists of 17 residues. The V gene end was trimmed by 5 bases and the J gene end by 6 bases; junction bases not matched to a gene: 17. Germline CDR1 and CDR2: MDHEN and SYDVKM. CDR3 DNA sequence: TGTGCCAGCAGTCCACCGGGCCCCGGGGGGACAGGCCATGGCTACACCTTC. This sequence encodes CASSPPGPGGTGHGYTF.

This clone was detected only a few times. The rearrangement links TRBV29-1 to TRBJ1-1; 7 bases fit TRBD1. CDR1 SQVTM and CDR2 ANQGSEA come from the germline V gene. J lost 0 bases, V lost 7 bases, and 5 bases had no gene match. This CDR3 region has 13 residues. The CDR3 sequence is CSAQTGMNTEAFF. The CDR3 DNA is TGCAGCGCCCAGACAGGGATGAACACTGAAGCTTTCTTT.

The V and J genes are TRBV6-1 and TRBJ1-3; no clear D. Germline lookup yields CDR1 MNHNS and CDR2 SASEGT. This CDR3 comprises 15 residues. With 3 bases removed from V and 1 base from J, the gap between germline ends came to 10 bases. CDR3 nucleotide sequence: TGTGCCAGCAGTGACAGAGCGGGGTCTGGAAACACCATATATTTT. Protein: CASSDRAGSGNTIYF.

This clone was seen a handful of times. CDR3 sequence reads: CASKNPRNNTDTQYF. The CDR3 coding sequence is TGTGCCAGCAAAAATCCCAGAAACAACACAGATACGCAGTATTTT. This chain links TRBV5-6 with TRBJ2-3; the D is unclear. The germline V gene encodes CDR1 SGHDT and CDR2 YYEEEE. Trimming left V 6 bases short and J 2 bases short, with 16 bases between. CDR3 length: 15 residues.

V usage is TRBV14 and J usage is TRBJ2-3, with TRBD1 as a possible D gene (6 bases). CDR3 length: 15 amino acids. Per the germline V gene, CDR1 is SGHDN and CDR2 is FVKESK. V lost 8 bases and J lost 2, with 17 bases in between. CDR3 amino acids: CASGRTDAATDTQYF. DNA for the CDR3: TGTGCCAGCGGACGGACAGACGCGGCCACAGATACGCAGTATTTT.

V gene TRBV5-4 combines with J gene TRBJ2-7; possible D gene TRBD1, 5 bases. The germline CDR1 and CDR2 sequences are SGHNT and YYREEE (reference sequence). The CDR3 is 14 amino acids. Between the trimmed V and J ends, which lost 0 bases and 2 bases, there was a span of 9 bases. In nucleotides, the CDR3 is TGTGCCAGCAGCTTGGGGGGCTTCACCTACGAGCAGTACTTC. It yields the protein CASSLGGFTYEQYF.

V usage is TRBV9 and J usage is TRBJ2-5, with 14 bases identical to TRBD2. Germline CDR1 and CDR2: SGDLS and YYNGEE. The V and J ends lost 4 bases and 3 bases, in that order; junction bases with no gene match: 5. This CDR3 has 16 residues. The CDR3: CASSPRTSGGKETQYF. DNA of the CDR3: TGTGCCAGCAGCCCGAGGACTAGCGGGGGGAAAGAGACCCAGTACTTC.

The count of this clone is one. CDR3 sequence: CASVAHGGRALGEQFF. CDR3 DNA sequence: TGTGCCAGCGTTGCTCACGGCGGGAGGGCCCTCGGTGAGCAGTTCTTC. J is TRBJ2-1 and V is TRBV28; 9 bases align to TRBD2. Unmatched junction bases numbered 17, after V lost 8 bases and J lost 9 bases. The CDR3 loop spans 16 amino acids. CDR1 is MDHEN and CDR2 is SYDVKM in the germline V gene.

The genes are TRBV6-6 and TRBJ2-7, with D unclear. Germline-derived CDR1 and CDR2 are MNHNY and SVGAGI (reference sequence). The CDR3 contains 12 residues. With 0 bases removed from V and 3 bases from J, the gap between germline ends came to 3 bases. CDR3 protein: CASSYSVYEQYF. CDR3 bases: TGTGCCAGCAGTTACTCCGTCTACGAGCAGTACTTC.

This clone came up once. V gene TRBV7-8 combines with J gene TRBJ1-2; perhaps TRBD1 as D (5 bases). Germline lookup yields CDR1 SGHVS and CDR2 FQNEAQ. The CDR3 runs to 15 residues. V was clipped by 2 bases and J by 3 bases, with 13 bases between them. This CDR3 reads CASSLWGGRDYGYTF. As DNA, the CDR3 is TGTGCCAGCAGCTTATGGGGGGGAAGGGACTATGGCTACACCTTC. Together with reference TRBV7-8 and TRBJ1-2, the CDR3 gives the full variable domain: GAGVSQSPRYKVAKRGQDVALRCDPISGHVSLFWYQQALGQGPEFLTYFQNEAQLDKSGLPSDRFFAERPEGSVSTLKIQRTQQEDSAVYLCASSLWGGRDYGYTFGSGTRLTVV.